The sequence of this TCR beta chain was determined in a study of blood T cell repertoires in COVID-19. The V gene's germline CDR1 is SNHLY and CDR2 FYNNEI. Trimming removed 6 bases at V and 2 bases at J, with 19 bases between. The length of the CDR3 is 16 residues. Sequencing used immunoSEQ multiplex PCR; TCRdb keeps in-frame clones, though not all of them. This sample has about 300,000 clones, with around 86% found just once. The clonotype comes from a man aged 25 to 40 who had recovered from COVID-19. This chain uses TRBV2 with TRBJ1-1; the D gene is possibly TRBD1 (6 bases). Sequenced sample: PBMCs or T cells enriched from blood (not recorded which). CDR3 nucleotides: TGTGCCAGCAGAGTGAGGACAGCAAGGGGTAACACTGAAGCTTTCTTT. Translation: CASRVRTARGNTEAFF. Combining the CDR3 with reference TRBV2 and TRBJ1-1 gives the whole variable domain EPEVTQTPSHQVTQMGQEVILRCVPISNHLYFYWYRQILGQKVEFLVSFYNNEISEKSEIFDDQFSVERPDGSNFTLKIRSTKLEDSAMYFCASRVRTARGNTEAFFGQGTRLTVV.